The entry below describes one T cell receptor (beta chain). Its target is unknown. It was UMI-labeled 5' RACE by which the TCR beta libraries were made. Study processing details: Functional CDR3 beta clonotypes, numbering between about 3,000 and 20,000, were present in each TCR beta library. TCRdb reprocessed the 5' RACE reads and stores each CDR3 protein as one record, lacking DNA. Clone size and V and J calls follow TCRdb, not the original study. Its table records about 10,000 distinct CDR3 sequences. This sample was included in a study of human CD8 memory T cell subsets. Broader study findings: Chao1 estimates pointed to stem-like memory T cells having more diversity than precursor exhausted T cells did.

Germline loops: CDR1 SEHNR, CDR2 FQNEAQ (reference sequence). This CDR3 spans 17 amino acids. This TCR was recovered from a human donor in good health. The V call is TRBV7-9, the J call TRBJ2-5; the TCRdb call, TRBD2, lacks DNA for checking. The sequenced material came from CD8+ stem-like memory T cells (TSCM and TCM) sorted from PBMCs. This sample's subset: stem-like memory CD8 T cells (TSTEM), CCR7+ PD-1- TIGIT-. CDR3 protein: CASSPRLAGGRSETQYF.